This is a list of T cell receptor beta chains from one sample in a study of T cell responses to AZD1222 COVID-19 vaccine. Libraries were prepared by immunoSEQ multiplex PCR; TCRdb keeps only in-frame clonotypes and omits some of them. The sample carries about 180,000 clones, around 88% recorded once. The specimen comprised peripheral blood, sampled 28 days after the second AZD1222 dose. The source of these receptors is an adult who received the AZD1222 COVID-19 vaccine. The CDR3 runs from the conserved cysteine through the conserved F or W. D genes are given only for firm matches. Clone sizes are given selectively: once, few, many, or a class where the clone is expanded.

d_call: NA
clone_size: once
cdr3_length: 11
v_call: TRBV5-1
j_call: TRBJ2-7
cdr3_aa: CASSLESEQYF
cdr3_nt: TGCGCCAGCAGCTTGGAGAGCGAGCAGTACTTC

d_call: TRBD2
clone_size: once
cdr3_length: 14
v_call: TRBV3-1/TRBV3-2
j_call: TRBJ2-7
cdr3_aa: CASSGTSGGYEQYF
cdr3_nt: TGTGCCAGCAGCGGGACTAGCGGGGGTTACGAGCAGTACTTC

d_call: NA
clone_size: once
cdr3_length: 18
v_call: TRBV5-1
j_call: TRBJ2-2
cdr3_aa: CASSLAPLTRTNTGELFF
cdr3_nt: TGCGCCAGCAGCTTGGCCCCTTTGACGCGTACGAACACCGGGGAGCTGTTTTTT

d_call: TRBD2
clone_size: once
cdr3_length: 17
v_call: TRBV3-1/TRBV3-2
j_call: TRBJ2-5
cdr3_aa: CASSQETLAGGGKTQYF
cdr3_nt: TGTGCCAGCAGCCAAGAGACCCTAGCGGGCGGCGGGAAGACCCAGTACTTC

d_call: TRBD1
clone_size: NA
cdr3_length: 17
v_call: TRBV19
j_call: TRBJ2-5
cdr3_aa: CASSIMVPGQQTETQYF
cdr3_nt: TGTGCCAGTAGTATCATGGTCCCGGGACAGCAGACAGAGACCCAGTACTTC

d_call: NA
clone_size: NA
cdr3_length: 14
v_call: TRBV5-5
j_call: TRBJ1-2
cdr3_aa: CASSFGGRDYGYTF
cdr3_nt: TGTGCCAGCAGCTTCGGGGGGAGAGACTATGGCTACACCTTC

d_call: NA
clone_size: NA
cdr3_length: 14
v_call: TRBV5-1
j_call: TRBJ1-3
cdr3_aa: CASSLEAAAGTIYF
cdr3_nt: TGCGCCAGCAGCTTGGAGGCGGCCGCCGGCACCATATATTTT

d_call: TRBD1
clone_size: few
cdr3_length: 17
v_call: TRBV10-3
j_call: TRBJ1-2
cdr3_aa: CAISESQNTGTGFGYTF
cdr3_nt: TGTGCCATCAGTGAGTCGCAAAATACCGGGACAGGGTTCGGCTACACCTTC

d_call: NA
clone_size: once
cdr3_length: 14
v_call: TRBV11-3
j_call: TRBJ1-2
cdr3_aa: CASSLDRTGYGYTF
cdr3_nt: TGTGCCAGCAGCTTAGATCGGACGGGCTATGGCTACACCTTC

d_call: NA
clone_size: NA
cdr3_length: 16
v_call: TRBV19
j_call: TRBJ1-1
cdr3_aa: CASSILGGVSLSEAFF
cdr3_nt: TGTGCCAGTAGTATCCTCGGCGGGGTGTCCCTTAGTGAAGCTTTCTTT

d_call: TRBD2
clone_size: NA
cdr3_length: 16
v_call: TRBV7-3
j_call: TRBJ2-1
cdr3_aa: CASSLFASGGHNEQFF
cdr3_nt: TGTGCCAGCAGCTTATTCGCTAGCGGGGGTCACAATGAGCAGTTCTTC

d_call: TRBD2
clone_size: NA
cdr3_length: 19
v_call: TRBV5-6
j_call: TRBJ2-1
cdr3_aa: CASSPTTSGGFSSYNEQFF
cdr3_nt: TGTGCCAGCAGCCCGACGACTAGCGGGGGCTTCAGCTCCTACAATGAGCAGTTCTTC

d_call: NA
clone_size: NA
cdr3_length: 12
v_call: TRBV11-2
j_call: TRBJ2-7
cdr3_aa: CASSAGAIEQYF
cdr3_nt: TGTGCCAGCAGCGCAGGGGCCATCGAGCAGTACTTC

d_call: NA
clone_size: NA
cdr3_length: 14
v_call: TRBV9
j_call: TRBJ1-3
cdr3_aa: CASSVAQAGNTIYF
cdr3_nt: TGTGCCAGCAGCGTAGCACAGGCTGGAAACACCATATATTTT

d_call: NA
clone_size: NA
cdr3_length: 15
v_call: TRBV7-2
j_call: TRBJ1-2
cdr3_aa: CASSLVPEANYGYTF
cdr3_nt: TGTGCCAGCAGCTTAGTCCCCGAAGCTAACTATGGCTACACCTTC

d_call: TRBD1
clone_size: NA
cdr3_length: 14
v_call: TRBV6-1
j_call: TRBJ1-5
cdr3_aa: CASSEHRGSQPQHF
cdr3_nt: TGTGCCAGCAGTGAACACAGGGGTAGTCAGCCCCAGCATTTT